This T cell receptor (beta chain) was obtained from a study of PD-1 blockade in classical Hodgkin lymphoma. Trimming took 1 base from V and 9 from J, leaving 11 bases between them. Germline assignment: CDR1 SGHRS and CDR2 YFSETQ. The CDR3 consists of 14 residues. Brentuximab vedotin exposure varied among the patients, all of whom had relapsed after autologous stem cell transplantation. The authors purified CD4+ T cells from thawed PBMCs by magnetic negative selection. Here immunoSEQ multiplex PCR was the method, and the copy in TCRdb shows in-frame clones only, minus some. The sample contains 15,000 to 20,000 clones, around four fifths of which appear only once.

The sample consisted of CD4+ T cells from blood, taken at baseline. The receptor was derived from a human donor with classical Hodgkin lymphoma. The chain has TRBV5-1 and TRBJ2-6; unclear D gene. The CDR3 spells CASSLFGFYNVLTF. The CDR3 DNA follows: TGCGCCAGCAGCTTGTTTGGGTTTTACAACGTCCTGACTTTC.